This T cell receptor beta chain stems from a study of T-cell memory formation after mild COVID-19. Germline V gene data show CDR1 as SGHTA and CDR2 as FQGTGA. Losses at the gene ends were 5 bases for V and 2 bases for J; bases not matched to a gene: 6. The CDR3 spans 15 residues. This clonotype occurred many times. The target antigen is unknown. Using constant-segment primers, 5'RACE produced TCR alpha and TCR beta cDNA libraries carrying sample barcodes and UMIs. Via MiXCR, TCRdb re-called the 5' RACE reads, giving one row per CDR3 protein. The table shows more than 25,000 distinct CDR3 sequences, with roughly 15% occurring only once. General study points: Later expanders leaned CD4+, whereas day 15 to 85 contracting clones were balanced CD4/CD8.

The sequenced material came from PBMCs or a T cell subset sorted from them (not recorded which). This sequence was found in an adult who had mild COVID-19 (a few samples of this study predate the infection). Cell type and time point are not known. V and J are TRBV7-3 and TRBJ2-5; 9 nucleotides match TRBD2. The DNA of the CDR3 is TGTGCCAGCAGCATTGGACTAGCGCGTCAAGAGACCCAGTACTTC. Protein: CASSIGLARQETQYF.